This is a list of T cell receptor beta chains from one sample in a study of CD8 T cells in ankylosing spondylitis. TCRdb analysed the 5' RACE reads with MiXCR anew, one entry per CDR3 protein. The data contain more than 300,000 distinct CDR3 sequences, approximately 10% of them singletons. Sequenced sample: blood, either unsorted or a sorted T cell fraction (not recorded which). Every receptor here comes from a female donor with ankylosing spondylitis or in good health (not recorded which). Both conserved end residues are part of each CDR3. The D gene is left open where the match is weak. Clone size is stated in some rows and not others, as once, few, many or a class when expanded.

J gene: TRBJ2-7; D gene: TRBD1; V gene: TRBV5-6; clone size: many; CDR3 protein: CASSLAGTGMSYEQYF; CDR3 DNA: TGTGCCAGCAGCTTGGCTGGGACAGGGATGTCCTACGAGCAGTACTTC
J gene: TRBJ1-1; D gene: NA; V gene: TRBV4-3; clone size: NA; CDR3 protein: CASSRAGNTEAFF; CDR3 DNA: TGCGCCAGCAGCCGGGCAGGGAACACTGAAGCTTTCTTT
J gene: TRBJ2-3; D gene: NA; V gene: TRBV3-1; clone size: once; CDR3 protein: CASTFEPGPTDTQYF; CDR3 DNA: TGTGCCAGCACCTTCGAGCCAGGACCCACAGATACGCAGTATTTT
J gene: TRBJ2-5; D gene: NA; V gene: TRBV5-1; clone size: many; CDR3 protein: CASSLGNAVGDQYF; CDR3 DNA: TGCGCCAGCAGCTTGGGGAACGCCGTTGGGGACCAGTACTTC
J gene: TRBJ1-5; D gene: NA; V gene: TRBV7-2; clone size: many; CDR3 protein: CASSLAWDAGTPQHF; CDR3 DNA: TGTGCCAGCAGCTTAGCCTGGGACGCCGGGACCCCCCAGCATTTT
J gene: TRBJ2-7; D gene: NA; V gene: TRBV5-1; clone size: few; CDR3 protein: CASSLATGVQSEQYF; CDR3 DNA: TGCGCCAGCAGCTTGGCCACGGGAGTACAATCCGAGCAGTACTTC
J gene: TRBJ2-5; D gene: TRBD1; V gene: TRBV29-1; clone size: many; CDR3 protein: CSVEGEGGPRETQYF; CDR3 DNA: TGCAGCGTTGAAGGTGAAGGGGGCCCCAGGGAGACCCAGTACTTC
J gene: TRBJ2-1; D gene: TRBD2; V gene: TRBV20-1; clone size: many; CDR3 protein: CSARLAGVGNEQFF; CDR3 DNA: TGCAGTGCTAGACTAGCGGGAGTAGGAAATGAGCAGTTCTTC
J gene: TRBJ1-1; D gene: NA; V gene: TRBV18; clone size: few; CDR3 protein: CASSPGNKNTEAFF; CDR3 DNA: TGTGCCAGCTCGCCCGGTAATAAGAACACTGAAGCTTTCTTT
J gene: TRBJ2-7; D gene: TRBD2; V gene: TRBV20-1; clone size: many; CDR3 protein: CSAFGLAGEITYEQYF; CDR3 DNA: TGCAGTGCCTTCGGACTAGCGGGGGAGATCACCTACGAGCAGTACTTC
J gene: TRBJ1-1; D gene: NA; V gene: TRBV5-1; clone size: many; CDR3 protein: CASSSGGTEAFF; CDR3 DNA: TGCGCCAGCAGCTCGGGGGGGACTGAAGCTTTCTTT
J gene: TRBJ2-1; D gene: TRBD1; V gene: TRBV29-1; clone size: many; CDR3 protein: CSSADRVLINSSYNEQFF; CDR3 DNA: TGCAGCTCGGCGGACAGGGTGCTAATTAACAGCTCCTACAATGAGCAGTTCTTC
J gene: TRBJ2-4; D gene: NA; V gene: TRBV27; clone size: NA; CDR3 protein: CASRVAAKNIQYF; CDR3 DNA: TGTGCCAGCAGAGTAGCGGCCAAAAACATTCAGTACTTC
J gene: TRBJ2-7; D gene: NA; V gene: TRBV5-1; clone size: NA; CDR3 protein: CASRSSGSKRSYEQYF; CDR3 DNA: TGCGCCAGCAGATCTTCCGGGTCTAAGAGGTCCTACGAGCAGTACTTC
J gene: TRBJ1-2; D gene: TRBD1; V gene: TRBV29-1; clone size: many; CDR3 protein: CSVLKAGTVYGYTF; CDR3 DNA: TGCAGCGTCCTCAAGGCGGGGACAGTCTATGGCTACACCTTC
J gene: TRBJ2-4; D gene: TRBD1; V gene: TRBV20-1; clone size: many; CDR3 protein: CSASGRDRGRRYF; CDR3 DNA: TGCAGTGCTAGTGGACGGGACAGGGGGAGGCGGTACTTC
J gene: TRBJ2-7; D gene: NA; V gene: TRBV14; clone size: few; CDR3 protein: CASSQTGTSGEQYF; CDR3 DNA: TGTGCCAGCAGCCAGACCGGGACCTCCGGCGAGCAGTACTTC
J gene: TRBJ2-5; D gene: NA; V gene: TRBV28; clone size: few; CDR3 protein: CASSHRPMGETQYF; CDR3 DNA: TGTGCCAGCAGTCACCGCCCCATGGGAGAGACCCAGTACTTC
J gene: TRBJ1-6; D gene: TRBD1; V gene: TRBV2; clone size: few; CDR3 protein: CASSPRQGGYNSPLHF; CDR3 DNA: TGTGCCAGCAGCCCAAGACAGGGTGGCTATAATTCACCCCTCCACTTT
J gene: TRBJ2-1; D gene: NA; V gene: TRBV10-3; clone size: many; CDR3 protein: CAISVAGSIDEQFF; CDR3 DNA: TGTGCCATCAGTGTGGCAGGGTCTATCGATGAGCAGTTCTTC
J gene: TRBJ1-1; D gene: NA; V gene: TRBV5-1; clone size: many; CDR3 protein: CASSPTGGGTEAFF; CDR3 DNA: TGCGCCAGCAGCCCGACGGGGGGAGGTACTGAAGCTTTCTTT
J gene: TRBJ1-2; D gene: TRBD1; V gene: TRBV5-1; clone size: many; CDR3 protein: CASSPRVPSGTGVYGYTF; CDR3 DNA: TGCGCCAGCAGCCCCAGGGTTCCGTCCGGGACAGGGGTCTATGGCTACACCTTC
J gene: TRBJ1-4; D gene: NA; V gene: TRBV25-1; clone size: few; CDR3 protein: CASSDYSGTLQSEEKLFF; CDR3 DNA: TGTGCCAGCAGTGACTATTCCGGGACACTGCAATCGGAAGAAAAACTGTTTTTT
J gene: TRBJ1-5; D gene: TRBD1; V gene: TRBV19; clone size: NA; CDR3 protein: CASSLGQEQPQHF; CDR3 DNA: TGTGCCAGTAGTCTCGGACAGGAACAGCCCCAGCATTTT
J gene: TRBJ2-2; D gene: TRBD1; V gene: TRBV6-5; clone size: many; CDR3 protein: CASSYPKTGSLTGELFF; CDR3 DNA: TGTGCCAGCAGTTACCCCAAGACAGGGTCGCTCACCGGGGAGCTGTTTTTT
J gene: TRBJ2-7; D gene: TRBD1; V gene: TRBV5-1; clone size: NA; CDR3 protein: CASSAAGTGLLEQYF; CDR3 DNA: TGCGCCAGCAGCGCAGCCGGGACAGGGCTTCTGGAGCAGTACTTC
J gene: TRBJ2-5; D gene: TRBD2; V gene: TRBV7-2; clone size: few; CDR3 protein: CASSLLAGGPIETQYF; CDR3 DNA: TGTGCCAGCAGCTTACTGGCGGGAGGGCCAATTGAGACCCAGTACTTC
J gene: TRBJ1-2; D gene: NA; V gene: TRBV9; clone size: many; CDR3 protein: CASSVDAGGNYGYTF; CDR3 DNA: TGTGCCAGCAGCGTAGACGCAGGCGGGAACTATGGCTACACCTTC
J gene: TRBJ1-1; D gene: NA; V gene: TRBV18; clone size: few; CDR3 protein: CASSPLGQRNTEAFF; CDR3 DNA: TGTGCCAGCTCACCACTTGGACAGAGGAACACTGAAGCTTTCTTT
J gene: TRBJ1-2; D gene: NA; V gene: TRBV9; clone size: many; CDR3 protein: CASSVGSGLGGYTF; CDR3 DNA: TGTGCCAGCAGCGTAGGGTCTGGGTTGGGGGGCTACACCTTC
J gene: TRBJ2-1; D gene: NA; V gene: TRBV2; clone size: many; CDR3 protein: CASRLPPYNEQFF; CDR3 DNA: TGTGCCAGCAGACTTCCACCATACAATGAGCAGTTCTTC
J gene: TRBJ2-1; D gene: TRBD2; V gene: TRBV7-2; clone size: NA; CDR3 protein: CASSSGLAGGGEQFF; CDR3 DNA: TGTGCCAGCAGCTCCGGACTAGCGGGAGGAGGTGAGCAGTTCTTC